This T cell receptor (beta chain) was retrieved from a study of T cells in tumors after PD-1 blockade. Overall study context: No patient had prior checkpoint blockade, systemic immunosuppression, or radiotherapy within 4 weeks. Some patients also took daily vismodegib 150 mg during anti-PD-1 treatment.

This clone was counted only a few times. The CDR3 loop spans 15 amino acids. Deletions cut 2 bases from V and 0 bases from J, with 8 bases between. Per germline, CDR1 MNHEY and CDR2 SVGAGI. TCRdb's copy holds only in-frame clones and misses some; the assay was immunoSEQ multiplex PCR. The data hold about 35,000 clones, with just under 80% observed a single time. Template: tumor biopsy or peripheral blood genomic DNA, roughly 550-6,500 ng per sample. The source of this sequence is a human donor with basal cell carcinoma. The chain is built from TRBV6-5 and TRBJ1-3; D uncertain. The source material was PBMCs, sampled before anti-PD-1 treatment. CDR3 residues: CASSYRRPSGNTIYF. CDR3 nucleotides: TGTGCCAGCAGTTACCGGCGGCCCTCTGGAAACACCATATATTTT.